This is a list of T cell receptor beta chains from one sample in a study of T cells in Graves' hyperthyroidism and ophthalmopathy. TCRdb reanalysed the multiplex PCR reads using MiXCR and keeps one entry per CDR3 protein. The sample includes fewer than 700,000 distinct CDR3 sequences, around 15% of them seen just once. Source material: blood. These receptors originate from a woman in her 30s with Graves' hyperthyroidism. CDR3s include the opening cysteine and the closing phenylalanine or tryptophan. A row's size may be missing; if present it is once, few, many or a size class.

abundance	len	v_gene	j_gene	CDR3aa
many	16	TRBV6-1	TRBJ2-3	CASSEAGPGTTDTQYF
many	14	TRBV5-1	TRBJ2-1	CASSPGGYYNEQFF
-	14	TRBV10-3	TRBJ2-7	CAISDKGVEHEQYF
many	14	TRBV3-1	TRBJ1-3	CASSQDAAANTIYF
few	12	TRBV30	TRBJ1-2	CAWSQEDRGYTF
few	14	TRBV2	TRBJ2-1	CASSLQGARNEQFF
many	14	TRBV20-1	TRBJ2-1	CSASPGRSHNEQFF
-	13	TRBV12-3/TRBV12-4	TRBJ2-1	CASSGGGARLEFF
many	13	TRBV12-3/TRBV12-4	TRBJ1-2	CASSTGTVIGYTF
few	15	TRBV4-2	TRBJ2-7	CASSQAEGVGLEQYF
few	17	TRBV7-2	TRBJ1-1	CASSTTGTGVSGTEAFF
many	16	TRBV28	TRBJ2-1	CASSLGAGGRINEQFF
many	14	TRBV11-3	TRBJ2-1	CASSGGGGLNEQFF
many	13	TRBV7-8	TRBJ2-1	CASSLKGGGGQFF
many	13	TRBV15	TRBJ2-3	CATSRTQGDTQYF
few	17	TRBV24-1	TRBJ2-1	CATSDPLSGSSYNEQFF
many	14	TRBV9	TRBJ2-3	CASSEIKGTDTQYF
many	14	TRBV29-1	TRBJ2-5	CSVRGLADQETQYF
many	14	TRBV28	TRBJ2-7	CASSFVLKTYEQYF
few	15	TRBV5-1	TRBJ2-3	CASSLGGPSTDTQYF
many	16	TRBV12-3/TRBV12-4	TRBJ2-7	CASSPLGQGVLYEQYF
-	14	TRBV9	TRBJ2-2	CASSVEVNTGELFF
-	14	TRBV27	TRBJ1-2	CASSPRGGGFGYTF
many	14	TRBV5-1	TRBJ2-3	CASSLFLRSDTQYF
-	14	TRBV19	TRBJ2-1	CASSRGKLHNEQFF
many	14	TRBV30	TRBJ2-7	CAWRASGNSYEQYF
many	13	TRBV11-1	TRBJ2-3	CASSVGMQDTQYF
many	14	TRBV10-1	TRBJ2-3	CASSADRGGNTQYF
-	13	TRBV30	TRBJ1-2	CAWSVGHNYGYTF
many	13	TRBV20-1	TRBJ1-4	CSAREGAEEKLFF
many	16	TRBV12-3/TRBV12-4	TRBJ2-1	CASRPGAGEGYNEQFF
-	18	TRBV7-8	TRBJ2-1	CASSLKTPGLLGYNEQFF
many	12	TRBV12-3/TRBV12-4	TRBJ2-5	CASSWGQGTQYF
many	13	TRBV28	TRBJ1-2	CASTKVHALGYTF
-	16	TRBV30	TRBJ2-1	CAWSASSGSRYDEQFF
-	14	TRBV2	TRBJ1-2	CASLQGTGDYGYTF
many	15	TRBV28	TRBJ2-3	CASSFGIPSTDTQYF
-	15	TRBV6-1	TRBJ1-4	CASTKTGTGNEKLFF
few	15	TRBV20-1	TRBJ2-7	CSAKAIAGYSYEQYF
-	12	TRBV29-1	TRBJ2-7	CSARGDVEEQYF
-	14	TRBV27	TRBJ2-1	CATREDRLYNEQFF
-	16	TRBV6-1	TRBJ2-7	CASSGRQVTVSYEQYF
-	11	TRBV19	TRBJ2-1	CASSIARVWFF
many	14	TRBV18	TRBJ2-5	CASSPGQLRETQYF
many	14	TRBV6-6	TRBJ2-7	CASSYSVQGNEQYF